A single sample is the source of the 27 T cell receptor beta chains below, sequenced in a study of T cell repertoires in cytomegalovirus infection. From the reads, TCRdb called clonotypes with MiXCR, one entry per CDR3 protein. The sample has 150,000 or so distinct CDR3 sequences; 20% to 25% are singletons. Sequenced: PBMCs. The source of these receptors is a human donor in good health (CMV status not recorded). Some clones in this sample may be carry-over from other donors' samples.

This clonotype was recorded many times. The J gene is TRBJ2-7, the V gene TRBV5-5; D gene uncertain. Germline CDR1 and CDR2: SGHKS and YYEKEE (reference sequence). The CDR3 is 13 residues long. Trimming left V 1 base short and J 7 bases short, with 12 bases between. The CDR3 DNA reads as TGTGCCAGCAGCTTGCCAGACATCCGTGAGCAGTACTTC. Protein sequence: CASSLPDIREQYF.

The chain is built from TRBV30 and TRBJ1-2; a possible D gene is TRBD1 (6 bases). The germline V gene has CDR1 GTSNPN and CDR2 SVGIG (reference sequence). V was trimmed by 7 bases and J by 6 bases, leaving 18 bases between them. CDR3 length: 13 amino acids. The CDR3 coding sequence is TGTGCCTCGACCTTCAGGGGTCTTGATGGCTACACCTTC. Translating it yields CASTFRGLDGYTF.

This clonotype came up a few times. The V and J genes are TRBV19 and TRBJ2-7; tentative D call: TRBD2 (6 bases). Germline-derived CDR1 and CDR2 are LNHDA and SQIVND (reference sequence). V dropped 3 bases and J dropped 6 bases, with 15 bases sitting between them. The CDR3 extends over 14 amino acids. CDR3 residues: CASSIAGLGGEQYF. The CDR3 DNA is TGTGCCAGTAGTATCGCGGGGTTGGGCGGCGAGCAGTACTTC.

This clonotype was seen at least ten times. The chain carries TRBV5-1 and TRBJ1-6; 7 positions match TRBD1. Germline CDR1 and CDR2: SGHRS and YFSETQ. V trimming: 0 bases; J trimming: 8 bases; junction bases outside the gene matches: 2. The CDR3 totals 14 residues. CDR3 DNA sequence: TGCGCCAGCAGCTTGGGGACAGGAGATTCACCCCTCCACTTT. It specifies CASSLGTGDSPLHF.

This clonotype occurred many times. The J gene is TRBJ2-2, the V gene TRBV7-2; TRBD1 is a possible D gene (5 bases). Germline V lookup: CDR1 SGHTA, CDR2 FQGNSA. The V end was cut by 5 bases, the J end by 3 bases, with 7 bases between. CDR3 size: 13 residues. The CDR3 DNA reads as TGTGCCAGCAGCCCAGGGTACACCGGGGAGCTGTTTTTT. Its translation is CASSPGYTGELFF.

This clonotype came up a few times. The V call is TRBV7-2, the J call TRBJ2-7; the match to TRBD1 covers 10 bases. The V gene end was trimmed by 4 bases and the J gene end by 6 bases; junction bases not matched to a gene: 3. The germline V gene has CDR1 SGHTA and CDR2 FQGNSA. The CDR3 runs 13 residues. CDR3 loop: CASSSGTGAEQYF. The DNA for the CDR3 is TGTGCCAGCAGCTCCGGGACAGGGGCCGAGCAGTACTTC.

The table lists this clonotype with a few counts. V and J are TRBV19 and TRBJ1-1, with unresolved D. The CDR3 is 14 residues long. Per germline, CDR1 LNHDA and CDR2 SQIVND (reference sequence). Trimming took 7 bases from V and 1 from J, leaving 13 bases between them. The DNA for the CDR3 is TGTGCCAGTATCCTCACAGAAACGAACACTGAAGCTTTCTTT. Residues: CASILTETNTEAFF.

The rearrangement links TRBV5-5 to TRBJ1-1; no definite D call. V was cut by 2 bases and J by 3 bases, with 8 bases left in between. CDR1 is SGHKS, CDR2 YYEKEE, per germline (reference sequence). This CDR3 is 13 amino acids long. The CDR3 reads CASSFSVDTEAFF. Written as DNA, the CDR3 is TGTGCCAGCAGCTTCTCAGTGGACACTGAAGCTTTCTTT.

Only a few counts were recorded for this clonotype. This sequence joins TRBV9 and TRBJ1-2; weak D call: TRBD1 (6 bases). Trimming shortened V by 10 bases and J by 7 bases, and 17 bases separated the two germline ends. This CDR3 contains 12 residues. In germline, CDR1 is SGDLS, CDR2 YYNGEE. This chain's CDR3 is CASGGGTSGYTF. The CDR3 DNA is TGTGCCTCGGGCGGGGGCACCTCTGGCTACACCTTC.

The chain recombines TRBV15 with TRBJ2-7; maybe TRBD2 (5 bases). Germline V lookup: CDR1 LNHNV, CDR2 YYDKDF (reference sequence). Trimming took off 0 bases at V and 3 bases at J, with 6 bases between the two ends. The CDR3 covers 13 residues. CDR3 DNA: TGTGCCACCAGCAGAGATGAGGGCTACGAGCAGTACTTC. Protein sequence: CATSRDEGYEQYF.

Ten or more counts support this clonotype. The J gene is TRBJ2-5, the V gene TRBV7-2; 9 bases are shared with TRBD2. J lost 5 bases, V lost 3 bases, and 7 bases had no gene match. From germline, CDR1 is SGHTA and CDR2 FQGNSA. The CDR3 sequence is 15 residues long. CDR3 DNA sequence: TGTGCCAGCAGCTTTAGCGGGAGAAATGGGGAGACCCAGTACTTC. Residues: CASSFSGRNGETQYF.

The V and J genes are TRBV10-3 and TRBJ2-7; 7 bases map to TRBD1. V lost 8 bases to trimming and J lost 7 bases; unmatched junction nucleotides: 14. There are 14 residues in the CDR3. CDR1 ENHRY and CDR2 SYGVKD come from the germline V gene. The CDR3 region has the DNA TGTGCCATCGGAACCGGGAAAGGGGGCGGGGAGCAGTACTTC. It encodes CAIGTGKGGGEQYF.

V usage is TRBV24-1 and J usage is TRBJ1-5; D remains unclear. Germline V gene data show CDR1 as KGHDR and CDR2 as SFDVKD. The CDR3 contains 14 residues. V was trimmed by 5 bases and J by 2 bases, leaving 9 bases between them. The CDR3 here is CATSGFGGNQPQHF. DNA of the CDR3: TGTGCCACCAGTGGGTTCGGAGGCAATCAGCCCCAGCATTTT.

The CDR3: CASSYLGLAGGSTDTQYF. CDR3 coding DNA: TGTGCCAGCAGTTACTTGGGACTAGCGGGGGGCAGCACAGATACGCAGTATTTT. The rearrangement uses TRBV6-5 and TRBJ2-3; 15 bases agree with TRBD2. V shed 1 base and J 0 bases; nucleotides not matched to a gene: 2. This CDR3 comprises 18 residues. Germline CDR1 is MNHEY and CDR2 is SVGAGI.

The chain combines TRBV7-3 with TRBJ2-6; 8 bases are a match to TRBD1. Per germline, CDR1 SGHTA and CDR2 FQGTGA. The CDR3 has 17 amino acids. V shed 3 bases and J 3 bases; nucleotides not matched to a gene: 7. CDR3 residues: CASSLQGALSGANVLTF. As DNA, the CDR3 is TGTGCCAGCAGCTTGCAGGGGGCGCTGAGTGGGGCCAACGTCCTGACTTTC.

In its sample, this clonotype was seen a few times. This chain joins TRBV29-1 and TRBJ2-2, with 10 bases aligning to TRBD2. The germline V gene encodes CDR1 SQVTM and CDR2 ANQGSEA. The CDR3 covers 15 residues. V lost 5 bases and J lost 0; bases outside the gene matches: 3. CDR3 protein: CSVRLAGTNTGELFF. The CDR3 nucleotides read TGCAGCGTTCGACTAGCGGGTACGAACACCGGGGAGCTGTTTTTT.

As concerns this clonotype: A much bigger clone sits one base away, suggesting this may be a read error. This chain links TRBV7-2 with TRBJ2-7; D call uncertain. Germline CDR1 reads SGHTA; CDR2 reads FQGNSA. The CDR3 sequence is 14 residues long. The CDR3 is CASSAWGRFDEHYF. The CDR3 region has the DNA TGTGCCAGCAGCGCATGGGGTCGTTTTGACGAGCACTACTTC.

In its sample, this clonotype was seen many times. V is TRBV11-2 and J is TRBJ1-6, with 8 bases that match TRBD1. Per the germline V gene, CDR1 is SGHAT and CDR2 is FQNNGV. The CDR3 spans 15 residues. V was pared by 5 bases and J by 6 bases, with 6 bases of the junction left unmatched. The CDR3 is CASSAWTGSNSPLHF. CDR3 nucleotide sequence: TGTGCCAGCAGCGCATGGACAGGGTCTAATTCACCCCTCCACTTT.

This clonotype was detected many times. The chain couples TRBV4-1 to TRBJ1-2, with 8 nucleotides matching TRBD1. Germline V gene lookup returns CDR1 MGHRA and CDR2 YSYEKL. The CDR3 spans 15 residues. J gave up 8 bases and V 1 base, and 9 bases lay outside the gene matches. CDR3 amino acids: CASSQAWTGPGGYTF. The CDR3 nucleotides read TGCGCCAGCAGCCAAGCCTGGACAGGGCCGGGCGGCTACACCTTC.

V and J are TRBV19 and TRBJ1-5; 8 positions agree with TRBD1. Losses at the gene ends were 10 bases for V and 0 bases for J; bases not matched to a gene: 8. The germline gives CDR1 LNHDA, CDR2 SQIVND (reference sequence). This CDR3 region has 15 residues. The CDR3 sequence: CATLGTGHSNQPQHF. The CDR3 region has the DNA TGTGCCACCCTAGGGACAGGTCATAGCAATCAGCCCCAGCATTTT. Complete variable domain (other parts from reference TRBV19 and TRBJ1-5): DGGITQSPKYLFRKEGQNVTLSCEQNLNHDAMYWYRQDPGQGLRLIYYSQIVNDFQKGDIAEGYSVSREKKESFPLTVTSAQKNPTAFYLCATLGTGHSNQPQHFGDGTRLSIL.

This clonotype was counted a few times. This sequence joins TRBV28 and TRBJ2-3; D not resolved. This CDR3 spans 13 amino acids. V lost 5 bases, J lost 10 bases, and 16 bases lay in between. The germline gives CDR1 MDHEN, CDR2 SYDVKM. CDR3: CASSATPQTSQYF. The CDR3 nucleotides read TGTGCCAGCAGTGCGACCCCGCAGACTTCGCAGTATTTT.

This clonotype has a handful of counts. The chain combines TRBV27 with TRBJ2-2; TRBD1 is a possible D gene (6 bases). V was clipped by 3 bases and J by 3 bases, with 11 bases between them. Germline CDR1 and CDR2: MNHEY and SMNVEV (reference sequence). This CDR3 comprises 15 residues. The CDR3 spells CASSFQGRDTGELFF. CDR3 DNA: TGTGCCAGCAGTTTCCAGGGGAGAGACACCGGGGAGCTGTTTTTT.

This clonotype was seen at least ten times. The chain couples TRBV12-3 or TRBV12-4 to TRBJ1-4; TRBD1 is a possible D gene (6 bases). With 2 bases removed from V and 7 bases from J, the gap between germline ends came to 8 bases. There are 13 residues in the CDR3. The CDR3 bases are TGTGCCAGCAGTTTATCAGGGGTTGAAAAACTGTTTTTT. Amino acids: CASSLSGVEKLFF.

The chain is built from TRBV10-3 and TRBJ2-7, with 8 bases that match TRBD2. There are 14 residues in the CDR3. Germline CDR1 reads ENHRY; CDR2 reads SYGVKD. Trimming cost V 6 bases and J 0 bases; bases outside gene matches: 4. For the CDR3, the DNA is TGTGCCATCAGGGCCGGGACTAGCTCCTACGAGCAGTACTTC. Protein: CAIRAGTSSYEQYF.

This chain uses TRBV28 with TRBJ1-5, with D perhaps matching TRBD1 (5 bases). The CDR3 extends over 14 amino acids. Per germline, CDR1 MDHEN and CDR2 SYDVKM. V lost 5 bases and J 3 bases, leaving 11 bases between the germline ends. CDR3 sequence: CASSNTGVNQPQHF. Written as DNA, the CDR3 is TGTGCCAGCAGTAATACGGGGGTCAATCAGCCCCAGCATTTT.

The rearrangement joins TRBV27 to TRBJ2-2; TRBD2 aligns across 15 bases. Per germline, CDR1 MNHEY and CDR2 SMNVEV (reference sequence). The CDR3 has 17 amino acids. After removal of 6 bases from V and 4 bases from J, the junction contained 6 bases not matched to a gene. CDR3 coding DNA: TGTGCCAGCAGCTCCTCGGGACTAGCGGGAGGCACCGGGGAGCTGTTTTTT. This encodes CASSSSGLAGGTGELFF.

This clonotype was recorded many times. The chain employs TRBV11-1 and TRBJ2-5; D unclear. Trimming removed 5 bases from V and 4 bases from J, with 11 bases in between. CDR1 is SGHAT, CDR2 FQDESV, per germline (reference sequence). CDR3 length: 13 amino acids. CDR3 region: CASSPPDTETQYF. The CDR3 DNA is TGTGCCAGCAGCCCCCCCGATACAGAGACCCAGTACTTC.